The 17 T cell receptor beta chains below were found in one sample sequenced in a study of Ad26.COV2.S vaccination and SARS-CoV-2 variants. Treatment defined: some 19 received Ad26.COV2.S at low or high dose, single or two shots; 5 received placebo; per-sample allocation not given. The samples date from day 63 after the first vaccine or placebo injection. Method: immunoSEQ multiplex PCR; TCRdb's copy keeps in-frame clones and lacks some. The sample includes some 390,000 clones, 89% of them seen just once. Sequenced here: peripheral blood, sampled in a trial of Ad26.COV2.S vaccine versus placebo. The receptors stem from a person aged 18-65 years who received the Ad26.COV2.S COVID-19 vaccine or a placebo.

The V and J genes are TRBV30 and TRBJ1-4, with D unresolved. CDR3 length: 10 amino acids. V lost 5 bases and J lost 6, with 4 bases in between. Germline CDR1 GTSNPN, CDR2 SVGIG (reference sequence). The CDR3 loop is CAWSDEKLFF. CDR3 nucleotides: TGTGCCTGGTCCGATGAAAAACTGTTTTTT. The full variable domain, with the rest looked up from reference TRBV30 and TRBJ1-4, is SQTIHQWPATLVQPVGSPLSLECTVEGTSNPNLYWYRQAAGRGLQLLFYSVGIGQISSEVPQNLSASRPQDRQFILSSKKLLLSDSGFYLCAWSDEKLFFGSGTQLSVL.

This clone was picked up a small number of times. The gene calls are TRBV5-1 and TRBJ1-2; D uncertain. Germline CDR1 SGHRS, CDR2 YFSETQ. This CDR3 has 13 residues. Trimming removed 0 bases from V and 7 bases from J, with 10 bases in between. Here the CDR3 reads CASSLGSAGGYTF. In DNA, the CDR3 is TGCGCCAGCAGCTTGGGGTCTGCTGGTGGCTACACCTTC.

The gene calls are TRBV7-9 and TRBJ2-5; 9 nucleotides align to TRBD2. The CDR3 sequence is 15 residues long. CDR1 is SEHNR, CDR2 FQNEAQ, per germline (reference sequence). V trimming: 4 bases; J trimming: 3 bases; junction bases outside the gene matches: 6. This CDR3 is CASSSGLAEKETQYF. CDR3 DNA: TGTGCCAGCAGCTCGGGACTAGCAGAAAAAGAGACCCAGTACTTC. The variable domain in full, with the rest retrieved from reference TRBV7-9 and TRBJ2-5, is DTGVSQNPRHKITKRGQNVTFRCDPISEHNRLYWYRQTLGQGPEFLTYFQNEAQLEKSRLLSDRFSAERPKGSFSTLEIQRTEQGDSAMYLCASSSGLAEKETQYFGPGTRLLVL.

The V call is TRBV11-2, the J call TRBJ2-6; D not certain. Trimming took 5 bases from V and 2 from J, leaving 19 bases between them. This CDR3 region has 18 residues. CDR1 and CDR2 from the germline V gene are SGHAT and FQNNGV. CDR3 DNA: TGTGCCAGCAGCCCAGGTATCTTCAGTCTTGCTGGGGCCAACGTCCTGACTTTC. It specifies CASSPGIFSLAGANVLTF.

The V gene is TRBV18, the J gene TRBJ1-3, with D perhaps matching TRBD1 (6 bases). V lost 2 bases to trimming and J lost 2 bases, with 13 bases between them. The CDR3 contains 16 residues. Germline V CDR1 and CDR2: KGHSH, LQKENI. This chain's CDR3 is CASSPRAGQTGNTIYF. The CDR3 DNA reads as TGTGCCAGCTCACCAAGGGCAGGACAGACTGGAAACACCATATATTTT.

The CDR3 nucleotides are TGTGCCAGCAGCTCACTAGCGGGAGTCACAGATACGCAGTATTTT. Amino acids: CASSSLAGVTDTQYF. The V gene is TRBV5-4, the J gene TRBJ2-3, with 11 nucleotides matching TRBD2. Germline V CDR1 and CDR2: SGHNT, YYREEE (reference sequence). V was clipped by 3 bases and J by 2 bases; unmatched bases: 2. This CDR3 has 15 amino acids.

The sample holds one count of this clone. The CDR3 sequence: CAWEGGRALEQFF. The DNA of the CDR3 is TGTGCCTGGGAAGGCGGGAGGGCCCTTGAGCAGTTCTTC. The chain is built from TRBV30 and TRBJ2-1, with 9 bases fitting TRBD2. CDR3 size: 13 residues. Germline-derived CDR1 and CDR2 are GTSNPN and SVGIG (reference sequence). V shed 5 bases and J 9 bases; nucleotides not matched to a gene: 8.

The rearrangement joins TRBV3-1 (or the pseudogene TRBV3-2) to TRBJ1-1; D ambiguous. The CDR3 runs 15 residues. The V end lost 4 bases, the J end lost 6 bases, and 18 bases lay between the germline ends. Germline V gene lookup returns CDR1 LGHDT and CDR2 YNNKEL (reference sequence). In DNA, the CDR3 is TGTGCCAGCAGCCTCAATAGCGGCGGAATGGCTGAAGCTTTCTTT. Translated: CASSLNSGGMAEAFF.

The V gene is TRBV6-2 or TRBV6-3, the J gene TRBJ2-6; TRBD1 matches 9 bases. Trimming removed 5 bases from V and 3 bases from J; junction bases left unmatched: 11. The CDR3 covers 18 residues. Germline V lookup: CDR1 MNHEY, CDR2 SVGEGT. CDR3 loop: CASSLFPGQGGGANVLTF. The CDR3 bases are TGTGCCAGCAGTCTTTTCCCGGGACAGGGTGGTGGGGCCAACGTCCTGACTTTC.

The chain links TRBV28 to TRBJ1-2; no definite D call. Trimming stripped 5 bases from V and 3 bases from J, with 10 bases between. This CDR3 has 13 amino acids. Looked up from germline, CDR1 is MDHEN and CDR2 is SYDVKM. CDR3: CASSPQAYYGYTF. For the CDR3, the DNA is TGTGCCAGCAGTCCCCAGGCATACTATGGCTACACCTTC.

The chain joins TRBV5-1 to TRBJ2-5; 12 bases fit TRBD2. This CDR3 has 15 amino acids. Trimming took 5 bases from V and 4 from J; bases not matched to a gene: 6. Looked up from germline, CDR1 is SGHRS and CDR2 is YFSETQ. The CDR3 here is CASSRTSGEGETQYF. The CDR3, as DNA: TGCGCCAGCAGTCGGACTAGCGGGGAGGGAGAGACCCAGTACTTC.

J is TRBJ1-2 and V is TRBV4-2; D unclear. Germline assignment: CDR1 LGHNA and CDR2 YNFKEQ. The CDR3 has 13 amino acids. The ends were cut back, 1 base at V and 8 bases at J, with 11 bases in the middle. CDR3 bases: TGTGCCAGCAGCCAAGGCGCAGGAAACGGCTACACCTTC. The encoded protein is CASSQGAGNGYTF.

The chain couples TRBV7-6 to TRBJ2-3; either TRBD1 or TRBD2 may fit D (5 bases each). CDR1 and CDR2 from the germline V gene are SGHVS and FNYEAQ. CDR3 length equals 14 residues. V was shortened by 3 bases and J by 2 bases, with 9 bases between the two germline ends. The CDR3 DNA reads TGTGCCAGCAGCTTCTCCGGGACCACAGATACGCAGTATTTT. Translation gives CASSFSGTTDTQYF.

This chain uses TRBV28 with TRBJ2-7; 7 bases are shared with TRBD2. Germline CDR1 MDHEN, CDR2 SYDVKM. Germline trimming cut 2 bases from V and 0 bases from J; bases unmatched to any gene: 4. CDR3 length equals 15 residues. CDR3 coding DNA: TGTGCCAGCAGTTTAGTGGGCGGGAGCTCCTACGAGCAGTACTTC. Its translation is CASSLVGGSSYEQYF.

The gene calls are TRBV6-6 and TRBJ2-7, with D possibly being TRBD1 (6 bases). CDR3 length: 16 residues. The V end was cut by 4 bases, the J end by 0 bases, with 16 bases between. Germline loops: CDR1 MNHNY, CDR2 SVGAGI (reference sequence). As DNA, the CDR3 is TGTGCCAGCAGTTCCTCTGAGACAGGAAGCTCCTACGAGCAGTACTTC. As protein: CASSSSETGSSYEQYF.

The chain is built from TRBV6-5 and TRBJ2-1, with 7 bases that match TRBD2. The germline V gene has CDR1 MNHEY and CDR2 SVGAGI. V lost 8 bases, J lost 7 bases, and 8 bases stayed unmatched. CDR3 length: 13 residues. As DNA, the CDR3 is TGTGCCAGCCACACGGGGACTACAAATGAGCAGTTCTTC. It yields the protein CASHTGTTNEQFF.

This chain connects TRBV14 to TRBJ1-2; TRBD1 is a possible D gene (6 bases). This CDR3 has 13 residues. Trimming stripped 1 base from V and 6 bases from J, with 9 bases between. Germline assignment: CDR1 SGHDN and CDR2 FVKESK. The DNA of the CDR3 is TGTGCCAGCAGCCAAGTTAGGGGGGATGGCTACACCTTC. It is translated as CASSQVRGDGYTF.